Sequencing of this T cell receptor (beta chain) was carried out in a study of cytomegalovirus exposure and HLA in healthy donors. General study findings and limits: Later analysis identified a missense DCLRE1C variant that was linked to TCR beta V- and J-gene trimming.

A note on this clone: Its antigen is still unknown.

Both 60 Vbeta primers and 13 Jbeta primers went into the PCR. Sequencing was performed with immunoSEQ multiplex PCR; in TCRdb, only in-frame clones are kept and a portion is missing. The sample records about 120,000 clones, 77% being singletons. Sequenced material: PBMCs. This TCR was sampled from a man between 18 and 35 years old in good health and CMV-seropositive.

CDR3 nucleotide sequence: TGTGCCAGCAGTGAAGGGACAGGGGGAAACACCATATATTTT. Protein: CASSEGTGGNTIYF. The chain employs TRBV6-4 and TRBJ1-3; 9 bases align to TRBD1. CDR3 length: 14 residues. Germline V gene sequence: CDR1 MRHNA, CDR2 SNTAGT. The V and J ends lost 3 bases and 4 bases, in that order; junction bases with no gene match: 1.